This T cell receptor beta chain was captured in a study of cytotoxic CD8 clonotypes in ibrutinib-treated CLL. Trimming took 1 base from V and 3 from J, leaving 12 bases between them. The CDR3 is 16 residues long. Germline values: CDR1 LNHDA, CDR2 SQIVND (reference sequence). Investigators sought sequencing depths of between 1 in 200,000 and 1 in 1 million T cells. TCRdb's table, derived via immunoSEQ multiplex PCR, lists solely in-frame clones and lacks some. The sample contains approximately 42,000 clones, roughly three quarters of which appear only once. This sample comprised PBMCs, obtained after 12 months of ibrutinib treatment. The chain is built from TRBV19 and TRBJ2-2; D possibly corresponds to TRBD1 (6 bases). The TCR originated in a human donor with chronic lymphocytic leukemia. The CDR3: CASSIAQGFDTGELFF. CDR3 DNA sequence: TGTGCCAGTAGTATAGCGCAGGGGTTTGACACCGGGGAGCTGTTTTTT.